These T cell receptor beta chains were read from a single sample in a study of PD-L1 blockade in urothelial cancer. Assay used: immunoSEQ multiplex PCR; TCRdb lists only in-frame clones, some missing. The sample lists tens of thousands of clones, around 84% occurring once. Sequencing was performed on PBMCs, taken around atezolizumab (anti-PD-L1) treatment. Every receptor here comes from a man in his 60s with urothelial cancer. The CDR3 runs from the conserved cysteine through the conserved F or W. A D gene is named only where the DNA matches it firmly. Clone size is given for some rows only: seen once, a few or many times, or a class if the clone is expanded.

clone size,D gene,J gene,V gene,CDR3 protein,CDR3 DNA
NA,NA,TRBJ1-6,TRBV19,CASSIGADYNSPLHF,TGTGCCAGTAGTATAGGGGCAGATTATAATTCACCCCTCCACTTT
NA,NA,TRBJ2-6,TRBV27,CASSLRGPYRDGSGANVLTF,TGTGCCAGCAGTTTAAGGGGCCCGTACAGGGACGGCTCTGGGGCCAACGTCCTGACTTTC
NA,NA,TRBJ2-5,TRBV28,CASRGPPGGTQYF,TGTGCCAGCAGGGGCCCCCCTGGTGGGACCCAGTACTTC
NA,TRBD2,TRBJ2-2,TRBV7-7,CASSLAPGRRTGELFF,TGTGCCAGCAGCTTAGCCCCCGGGAGGAGGACCGGGGAGCTGTTTTTT
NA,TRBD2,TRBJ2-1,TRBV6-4,CATPGRAGACQFF,TGTGCCACCCCTGGGAGAGCGGGGGCGTGTCAGTTCTTC
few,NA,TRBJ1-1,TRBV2,CASSDEGLEAFF,TGTGCCAGCAGTGACGAGGGACTTGAAGCTTTCTTT
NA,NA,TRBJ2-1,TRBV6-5,CASSYSLAPNNEQFF,TGTGCCAGCAGTTACTCGCTAGCACCTAACAATGAGCAGTTCTTC
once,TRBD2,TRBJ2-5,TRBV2,CASSTLRGAGLETQYF,TGTGCCAGCAGTACCCTGCGGGGGGCAGGTTTGGAGACCCAGTACTTC
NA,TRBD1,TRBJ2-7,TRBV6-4,CASSDSPGQGPSVYEQYF,TGTGCCAGCAGTGACTCTCCGGGACAGGGCCCGTCGGTCTACGAGCAGTACTTC
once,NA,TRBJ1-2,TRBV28,CASGGPGEANYGYTF,TGTGCCAGCGGGGGCCCAGGGGAAGCTAACTATGGCTACACCTTC
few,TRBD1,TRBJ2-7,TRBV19,CASSTSRQGSYEQYF,TGTGCCAGTAGTACCTCTAGACAGGGTTCCTACGAGCAGTACTTC
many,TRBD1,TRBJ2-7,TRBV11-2,CATTLRDSLVQYF,TGTGCCACTACCCTCCGGGACAGTCTCGTGCAGTACTTC
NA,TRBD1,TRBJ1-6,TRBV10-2,CASSDSTGTYNSPLHF,TGCGCCAGCAGTGATTCGACAGGGACCTATAATTCACCCCTCCACTTT
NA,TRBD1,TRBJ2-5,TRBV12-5,CASGLARQGGETQYF,TGTGCTAGTGGTTTGGCCCGACAGGGGGGGGAGACCCAGTACTTC
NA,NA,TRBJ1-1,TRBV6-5,CASTYGQGRTEAFF,TGTGCCAGCACCTACGGTCAGGGTCGCACTGAAGCTTTCTTT
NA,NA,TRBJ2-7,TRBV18,CASSPTASYEQYF,TGTGCCAGCTCACCAACAGCCTCCTACGAGCAGTACTTC
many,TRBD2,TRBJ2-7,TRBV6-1,CASVWRGESGEQYF,TGTGCCAGCGTGTGGCGGGGGGAAAGTGGCGAGCAGTACTTC
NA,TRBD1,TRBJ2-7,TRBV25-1,CASSKQGGEQYF,TGTGCCAGCAGTAAACAGGGGGGAGAGCAGTACTTC
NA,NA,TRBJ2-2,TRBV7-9,CASPRLRGANTGELFF,TGTGCCAGTCCCAGGTTGCGGGGCGCGAACACCGGGGAGCTGTTTTTT
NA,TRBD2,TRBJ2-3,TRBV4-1,CASSQVGTSGDSTDTQYF,TGCGCCAGCAGCCAAGTAGGGACTAGCGGAGATAGCACAGATACGCAGTATTTT
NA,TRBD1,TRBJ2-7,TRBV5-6,CASSLIGTGLSYEQYF,TGTGCCAGCAGCTTGATCGGGACAGGGCTCTCCTACGAGCAGTACTTC
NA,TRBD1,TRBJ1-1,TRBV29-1,CSVRAGGDTEAFF,TGCAGCGTTCGGGCAGGGGGTGACACTGAAGCTTTCTTT
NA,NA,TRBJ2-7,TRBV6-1,CASSDSMLKSEQYF,TGTGCCAGCAGTGATTCCATGTTGAAGAGCGAGCAGTACTTC